Below, one T cell receptor beta chain is given with its context. Antigen specificity is unknown. During its preparation, the TCRbeta library received unique molecular identifiers. TCRdb passed the PCR reads through MiXCR, listing each CDR3 protein once. The sample yields under 850,000 distinct CDR3 sequences, roughly 13% seen once. The sample is drawn from a study of T-cell reconstitution after alpha-beta-depleted transplantation in children. Study-level points and caveats: At the one-year point after transplant, T-cell counts and TCRbeta diversity were found to come mostly from T cells that had been newly produced. Reportedly, alpha-beta T cells present about two months post-transplant originated from several hundred expanded clones of graft origin.

The germline CDR1 and CDR2 sequences are SGHRS and YFSETQ. The length of the CDR3 is 15 residues. The germline V and J ends were trimmed by 4 bases and 3 bases, with 17 bases remaining between them. The origin of this receptor is a girl aged 2-10 years with congenital amegakaryocytic thrombocytopenia, due to receive a stem cell transplant. Here the sequenced sample was PBMCs, taken before TCRalphabeta/CD19-depleted stem cell transplant. The rearrangement uses TRBV5-1 and TRBJ2-7; D is undetermined. The CDR3 loop is CASSPLAAGFYEQYF. The CDR3 DNA follows: TGCGCCAGCAGCCCCCTTGCAGCCGGGTTCTACGAGCAGTACTTC.